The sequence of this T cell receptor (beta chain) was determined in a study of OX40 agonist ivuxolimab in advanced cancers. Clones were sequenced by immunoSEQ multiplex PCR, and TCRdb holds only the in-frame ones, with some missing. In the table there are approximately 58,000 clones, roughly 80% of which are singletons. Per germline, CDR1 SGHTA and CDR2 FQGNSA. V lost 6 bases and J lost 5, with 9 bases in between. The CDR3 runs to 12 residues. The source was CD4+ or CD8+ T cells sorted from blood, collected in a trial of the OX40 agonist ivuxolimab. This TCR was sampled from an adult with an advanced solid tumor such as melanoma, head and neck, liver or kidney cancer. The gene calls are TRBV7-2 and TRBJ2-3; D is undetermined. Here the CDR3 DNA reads TGTGCCAGCAGTTGGTTGGTAGATACGCAGTATTTT. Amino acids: CASSWLVDTQYF.